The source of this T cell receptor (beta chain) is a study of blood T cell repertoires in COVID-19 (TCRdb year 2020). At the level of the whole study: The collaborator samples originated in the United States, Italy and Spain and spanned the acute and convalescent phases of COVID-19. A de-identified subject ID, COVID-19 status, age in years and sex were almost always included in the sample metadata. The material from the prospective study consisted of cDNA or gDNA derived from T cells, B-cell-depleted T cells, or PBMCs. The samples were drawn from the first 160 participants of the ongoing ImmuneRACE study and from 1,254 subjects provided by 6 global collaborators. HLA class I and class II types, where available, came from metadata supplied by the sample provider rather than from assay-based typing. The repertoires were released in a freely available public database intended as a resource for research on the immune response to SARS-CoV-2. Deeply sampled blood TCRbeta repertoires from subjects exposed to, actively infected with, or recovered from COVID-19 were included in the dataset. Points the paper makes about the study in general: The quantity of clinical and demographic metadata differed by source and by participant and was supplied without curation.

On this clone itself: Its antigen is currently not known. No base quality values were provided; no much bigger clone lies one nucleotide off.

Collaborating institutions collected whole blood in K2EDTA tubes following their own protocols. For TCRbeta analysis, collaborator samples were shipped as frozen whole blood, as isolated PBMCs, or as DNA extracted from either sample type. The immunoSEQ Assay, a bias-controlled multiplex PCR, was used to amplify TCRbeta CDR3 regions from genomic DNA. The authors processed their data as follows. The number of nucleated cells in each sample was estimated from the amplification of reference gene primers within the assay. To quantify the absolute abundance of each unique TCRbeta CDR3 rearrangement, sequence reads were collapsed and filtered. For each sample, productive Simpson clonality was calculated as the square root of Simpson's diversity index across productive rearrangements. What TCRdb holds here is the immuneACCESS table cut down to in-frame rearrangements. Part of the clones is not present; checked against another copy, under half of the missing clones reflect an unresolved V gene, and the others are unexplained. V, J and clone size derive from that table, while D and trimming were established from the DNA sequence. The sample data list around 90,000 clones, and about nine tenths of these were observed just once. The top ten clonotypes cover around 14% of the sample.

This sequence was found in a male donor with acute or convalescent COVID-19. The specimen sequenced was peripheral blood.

The DNA sequence follows: TGTGCCAGCAGTTACGATCGCGGGGGGGCAACTGAGCAGTTCTTC. It translates as CASSYDRGGATEQFF. The rearranged segments are TRBV6-6 and TRBJ2-1; 9 of the junction bases match TRBD2. CDR1 and CDR2, per the germline V gene (reference sequence), are MNHNY and SVGAGI. Reading from cysteine to phenylalanine, the CDR3 counts 15 amino acids. Solely the CDR3 DNA is kept, with 45 bases framed from the first base. V ends up 2 bases short and J 9 bases short, with an unmatched junction base count of 8.